The rows below give T cell receptor beta chains drawn from one sample of a study of T cell responses to AZD1222 COVID-19 vaccine. Libraries were prepared by immunoSEQ multiplex PCR; TCRdb keeps only in-frame clonotypes and omits some of them. The sample yields roughly 120,000 clones, around 94% seen once. The sequencing here drew on peripheral blood, taken on day 0 of AZD1222 vaccination. These receptors all stem from an adult in good health. Each CDR3 is given with its conserved first and last residue. A D gene is named only where the DNA matches it firmly.

d_call	v_call	j_call	cdr3_aa
TRBD2	TRBV9	TRBJ2-2	CASSVEKGLAGANGELFF
TRBD2	TRBV9	TRBJ2-2	CASSVGSSGRRNTGELFF
NA	TRBV3-1/TRBV3-2	TRBJ1-1	CASSQAGYTEAFF
NA	TRBV7-2	TRBJ2-3	CASSSSRADTQYF
TRBD1	TRBV6-5	TRBJ1-1	CASSDRENTEAFF
TRBD1	TRBV4-2	TRBJ2-7	CASSQDGGQGYEQYF
NA	TRBV7-6	TRBJ2-1	CASSLGVPDAYNEQFF
TRBD1	TRBV5-1	TRBJ1-4	CASSLESSGAGGLFF
NA	TRBV5-4	TRBJ2-3	CASSSGLRPDTQYF
NA	TRBV25-1	TRBJ2-3	CASSEQASTDTQYF
NA	TRBV19	TRBJ2-5	CASSMRAFREETQYF